Following are 12 T cell receptor beta chains from one sample sequenced in a study of blood T cell repertoires in COVID-19. TCRdb keeps only in-frame clones here, not all; method: immunoSEQ multiplex PCR. This table has 150,000 or so clones, roughly 80% appearing once. Sequences were obtained from peripheral blood. These receptors came from an older woman with acute or convalescent COVID-19.

The gene calls are TRBV6-6 and TRBJ1-2, with a weak D call TRBD1 (6 bases). This CDR3 comprises 13 residues. The germline V and J ends were trimmed by 4 bases and 7 bases, with 13 bases remaining between them. The germline V gene has CDR1 MNHNY and CDR2 SVGAGI (reference sequence). The CDR3 loop is CASSSSTGSGYTF. The CDR3, as DNA: TGTGCCAGCAGTTCCAGTACAGGGTCTGGCTACACCTTC.

The chain employs TRBV5-4 and TRBJ2-3; 13 nucleotides match TRBD2. Germline loops: CDR1 SGHNT, CDR2 YYREEE (reference sequence). Trimming cost V 4 bases and J 11 bases; bases outside gene matches: 10. There are 15 residues in the CDR3. CDR3 DNA sequence: TGTGCCAGCAGCCGAGGGACTAGCGGGGTGCCTAAGCAGTATTTT. Translated: CASSRGTSGVPKQYF. Supplemented by reference TRBV5-4 and TRBJ2-3, the full variable domain reads ETGVTQSPTHLIKTRGQQVTLRCSSQSGHNTVSWYQQALGQGPQFIFQYYREEENGRGNFPPRFSGLQFPNYSSELNVNALELDDSALYLCASSRGTSGVPKQYFGPGTRLTVL.

V gene TRBV5-1 combines with J gene TRBJ2-5; D gene uncertain. V lost 0 bases, J lost 4 bases, and 7 bases lay in between. This CDR3 spans 13 amino acids. Looked up from germline, CDR1 is SGHRS and CDR2 is YFSETQ. DNA for the CDR3: TGCGCCAGCAGCTTGGTCCCCCGAGAGACCCAGTACTTC. Translating it yields CASSLVPRETQYF.

The chain uses TRBV4-1 and TRBJ1-5; TRBD1 aligns across 10 bases. Germline CDR1 and CDR2: MGHRA and YSYEKL. With V trimmed by 6 bases and J by 7 bases, 9 bases remained unmatched. The CDR3 spans 15 residues. The DNA for the CDR3 is TGCGCCAGCAGTCCCCGGGACAGGGGAATACAGCCCCAGCATTTT. Translated: CASSPRDRGIQPQHF.

The chain has TRBV7-2 and TRBJ1-1; the D is unclear. The CDR3 extends over 14 amino acids. Germline CDR1 SGHTA, CDR2 FQGNSA. Trimming removed 0 bases from V and 1 base from J, with 6 bases in between. CDR3 region: CASSLAYGNTEAFF. CDR3 DNA: TGTGCCAGCAGCTTAGCCTACGGGAACACTGAAGCTTTCTTT.

This chain uses TRBV7-3 with TRBJ2-3, with 12 bases that match TRBD2. Germline trimming cut 4 bases from V and 0 bases from J; bases unmatched to any gene: 5. Germline lookup yields CDR1 SGHTA and CDR2 FQGTGA. CDR3 length: 17 residues. The CDR3 protein is CASSSPSGGASTDTQYF. The CDR3 nucleotides read TGTGCCAGCAGCTCCCCTAGCGGGGGGGCCAGCACAGATACGCAGTATTTT.

This chain links TRBV7-2 with TRBJ1-2; 9 nucleotides line up with TRBD1. CDR1 SGHTA and CDR2 FQGNSA come from the germline V gene. The CDR3 is 17 amino acids. Trimming took 1 base from V and 1 from J; bases not matched to a gene: 7. Written as DNA, the CDR3 is TGTGCCAGCAGCTTAGTACTCCGGGACAGGGTTAACTATGGCTACACCTTC. Its protein is CASSLVLRDRVNYGYTF.

The J gene is TRBJ1-5, the V gene TRBV30; D perhaps matches TRBD1 (5 bases). CDR1 and CDR2 from the germline V gene are GTSNPN and SVGIG (reference sequence). The CDR3 covers 15 residues. Trimming stripped 5 bases from V and 0 bases from J, with 14 bases between. CDR3 nucleotides: TGTGCCTGGCGGGGGTGGGGGAATAGCAATCAGCCCCAGCATTTT. Amino acid sequence: CAWRGWGNSNQPQHF.

The chain uses TRBV4-2 and TRBJ2-2; possible D gene TRBD2, 6 bases. With 3 bases removed from V and 4 bases from J, the gap between germline ends came to 18 bases. The germline V gene has CDR1 LGHNA and CDR2 YNFKEQ. The CDR3 has 17 residues. The CDR3 loop reads CASSHPSGTSSTGELFF. Here the CDR3 DNA reads TGTGCCAGCAGCCACCCTTCCGGGACTTCGAGCACCGGGGAGCTGTTTTTT.

V usage is TRBV3-1 (or the pseudogene TRBV3-2) and J usage is TRBJ1-4, with 9 positions matching TRBD1. With 4 bases clipped from V and 7 bases from J, the junction kept 7 bases outside the gene matches. This CDR3 is built from 15 residues. Germline V gives CDR1 LGHDT, CDR2 YNNKEL (reference sequence). The CDR3 reads CASSRGTGTGEKLFF. CDR3 nucleotides: TGTGCCAGCAGCCGGGGGACAGGGACGGGTGAAAAACTGTTTTTT.

The CDR3 nucleotides are TGTGCCAGCAGCGCTTGGACAGGGGGAAACTATGGCTACACCTTC. Its protein is CASSAWTGGNYGYTF. This sequence joins TRBV6-5 and TRBJ1-2; 10 bases align to TRBD1. Germline CDR1 and CDR2: MNHEY and SVGAGI. Losses at the gene ends were 6 bases for V and 2 bases for J; bases not matched to a gene: 6. The CDR3 totals 15 residues.

The chain recombines TRBV30 with TRBJ2-2; perhaps TRBD1 as D (6 bases). This CDR3 has 17 residues. Germline V gives CDR1 GTSNPN, CDR2 SVGIG (reference sequence). The ends were cut back, 0 bases at V and 1 base at J, with 15 bases in the middle. DNA of the CDR3: TGTGCCTGGAGTGTGTTGGCAGGGGTAGAGAACACCGGGGAGCTGTTTTTT. Its protein product is CAWSVLAGVENTGELFF. The entire variable domain, with the rest obtained from reference TRBV30 and TRBJ2-2, is as follows: SQTIHQWPATLVQPVGSPLSLECTVEGTSNPNLYWYRQAAGRGLQLLFYSVGIGQISSEVPQNLSASRPQDRQFILSSKKLLLSDSGFYLCAWSVLAGVENTGELFFGEGSRLTVL.